One sample yielded the 9 T cell receptor beta chains listed below, sequenced in a study of T-cell reconstitution after alpha-beta-depleted transplantation in children. Unique molecular identifiers tagged the TCRbeta library. TCRdb ran MiXCR on the PCR reads and lists one entry per CDR3 protein. The data hold 100,000 or so distinct CDR3 sequences, with 10% to 15% observed a single time. The sequences come from PBMCs from the stem cell graft donor, collected from the stem cell graft. The receptors were gathered from a human donor who donated a stem cell graft to a child with inherited bone marrow failure.

In its sample, this clonotype was seen many times. The chain is built from TRBV20-1 and TRBJ2-7; D gene ambiguous. Germline V gene data show CDR1 as DFQATT and CDR2 as SNEGSKA (reference sequence). V was pared by 4 bases and J by 2 bases, with 9 bases between. The CDR3 spans 12 residues. The DNA for the CDR3 is TGCAGTGCTACGGGTCCTACCTACGAGCAGTACTTC. Its translation is CSATGPTYEQYF.

This clonotype was detected ten times or more. V usage is TRBV6-5 and J usage is TRBJ2-2; tentatively, D is TRBD1 or TRBD2 (5 bases each). The length of the CDR3 is 15 residues. V lost 5 bases and J 3 bases, leaving 13 bases between the germline ends. Germline V lookup: CDR1 MNHEY, CDR2 SVGAGI. The CDR3 bases are TGTGCCAGCAGTCCTCCCCGAGGGGACACCGGGGAGCTGTTTTTT. As protein: CASSPPRGDTGELFF.

The table lists this clonotype with a few counts. The chain links TRBV7-9 to TRBJ2-3; D might be TRBD1 (6 bases). From germline, CDR1 is SEHNR and CDR2 FQNEAQ (reference sequence). The CDR3 contains 16 residues. Trimming shortened V by 4 bases and J by 1 base, and 15 bases separated the two germline ends. CDR3 region: CASSSPGHGGTDTQYF. The CDR3 DNA reads TGTGCCAGCAGCTCACCGGGACATGGTGGCACAGATACGCAGTATTTT. Combining the CDR3 with reference TRBV7-9 and TRBJ2-3 gives the whole variable domain DTGVSQNPRHKITKRGQNVTFRCDPISEHNRLYWYRQTLGQGPEFLTYFQNEAQLEKSRLLSDRFSAERPKGSFSTLEIQRTEQGDSAMYLCASSSPGHGGTDTQYFGPGTRLTVL.

This clonotype was recorded many times. This chain joins TRBV7-2 and TRBJ2-5, with 8 nucleotides matching TRBD1. The length of the CDR3 is 14 residues. The junction had 5 bases not matched to a gene; V was cut back by 5 bases and J by 3 bases. Germline V gene sequence: CDR1 SGHTA, CDR2 FQGNSA. The CDR3: CASSTWTGKETQYF. In DNA form, the CDR3 reads TGTGCCAGCAGCACCTGGACAGGGAAAGAGACCCAGTACTTC.

This clonotype was observed a handful of times. V usage is TRBV6-2 or TRBV6-3 and J usage is TRBJ2-7; D is unclear. CDR1 is MNHEY and CDR2 is SVGEGT in the germline V gene. The CDR3 is 15 amino acids. The V end was cut by 2 bases, the J end by 2 bases, with 13 bases between. The CDR3 loop reads CASSYPRKGTYEQYF. The CDR3 nucleotides are TGTGCCAGCAGTTACCCCAGGAAAGGAACCTACGAGCAGTACTTC.

This clonotype has a count of ten or more. This chain connects TRBV20-1 to TRBJ2-7, with 9 bases matching TRBD2. The V segment lost 2 bases and the J segment 2 bases; nucleotides outside the gene matches: 7. The CDR3 sequence is 15 residues long. In germline, CDR1 is DFQATT, CDR2 SNEGSKA (reference sequence). The CDR3 region has the DNA TGCAGTGCTAGAATCGGCGGGAGGGCCGCCTACGAGCAGTACTTC. Protein sequence: CSARIGGRAAYEQYF.

Ten or more counts support this clonotype. Written as DNA, the CDR3 is TGCGCCAGCATCGTCCAAGGTCCCCCGACAGGGTCAGGGACCCAGTACTTC. The encoded protein is CASIVQGPPTGSGTQYF. The chain recombines TRBV5-1 with TRBJ2-5; 7 bases are shared with TRBD1. This CDR3 has 17 residues. V trimming: 6 bases; J trimming: 7 bases; junction bases outside the gene matches: 21. Germline V gives CDR1 SGHRS, CDR2 YFSETQ. Using reference TRBV5-1 and TRBJ2-5 for the parts outside the CDR3, the full variable domain is KAGVTQTPRYLIKTRGQQVTLSCSPISGHRSVSWYQQTPGQGLQFLFEYFSETQRNKGNFPGRFSGRQFSNSRSEMNVSTLELGDSALYLCASIVQGPPTGSGTQYFGPGTRLLVL.

CDR3 coding DNA: TGCAGCGTTGACTCGCGGGGGAACACCGGGGAGCTGTTTTTT. This gives the protein CSVDSRGNTGELFF. V is TRBV29-1 and J is TRBJ2-2, with a weak D call TRBD2 (6 bases). Trimming left V 3 bases short and J 1 base short, with 9 bases between. Germline V lookup: CDR1 SQVTM, CDR2 ANQGSEA. The CDR3 runs to 14 residues.

This clonotype was seen ten or more times. The rearrangement uses TRBV2 and TRBJ2-5; D unclear. V shed 8 bases and J shed 1 base, with 8 bases lying between them. Looked up from germline, CDR1 is SNHLY and CDR2 is FYNNEI. The CDR3 contains 12 residues. The CDR3 region has the DNA TGTGCCAGCGGCCCTATCCAAGAGACCCAGTACTTC. Its protein is CASGPIQETQYF.